The T cell receptor (beta chain) under discussion was sequenced for a study of blood T cell repertoires in COVID-19 (dated by TCRdb to the early 2020s). Broadly, across the study: The collaborator samples originated in the United States, Italy and Spain and spanned the acute and convalescent phases of COVID-19. The prospective study material was composed of cDNA or gDNA derived from T cells, B-cell-depleted T cells, or PBMCs. The dataset comprised deeply sampled blood TCRbeta repertoires from subjects exposed to, actively infected with, or recovered from COVID-19. The repertoires were made available in a free public database intended to serve as a resource for research on the immune response to SARS-CoV-2. Samples came from the ongoing ImmuneRACE study (first 160 participants) plus 1,254 subjects from 6 global collaborators. Nearly every sample came with metadata listing a de-identified subject ID, COVID-19 status, age in years and sex. Where HLA class I and class II types were available, the types were taken from metadata supplied by the sample provider, not from assay-based typing.

Here is what the overall study found, with its caveats: Clinical and demographic metadata were provided uncurated, with the amount varying by source and participant.

Collaborating institutions collected whole blood in K2EDTA tubes following their own protocols. For TCRbeta analysis, collaborators shipped samples in one of three forms: frozen whole blood, isolated PBMCs, or DNA extracted from either of those sample types. As regards this clone: This receptor's antigen is unknown. No much larger clonotype is one base removed from it; base qualities were not supplied.

Trimming accounts for 5 bases at V and 5 bases at J, while the number of junction bases matched to no gene is 6. In the germline V gene (reference sequence), CDR1 corresponds to SEHNR and CDR2 to FQNEAQ. The CDR3 goes from the cysteine to the phenylalanine over 14 residues. Only CDR3 DNA remains: 42 bases, in frame from the first base. The immunoSEQ Assay, a bias-controlled multiplex PCR, was used to amplify TCRbeta CDR3 regions from genomic DNA. As for the original processing: The number of nucleated cells in each sample was estimated from the amplification of reference gene primers within the assay. To quantify the absolute abundance of each unique TCRbeta CDR3 rearrangement, sequence reads were collapsed and filtered. For each sample, productive Simpson clonality was calculated by taking the square root of Simpson's diversity index across productive rearrangements. TCRdb re-hosts the immuneACCESS table, in-frame sequences only. Its copies lack some clones; in the studies checked, an unresolved V gene accounts for under half of them, and the cause for the rest is not known. Clone size and the V and J calls come from that table; the DNA yielded D and trimming. Within this sample are fewer than 80,000 clones, with about 87% of them counted one time only. The ten largest clones capture 8.5% to 9.5% of the sample.

What was sequenced was peripheral blood. The sequence was collected from a human donor in a cohort sampled during active COVID-19. The chain joins TRBV7-9 to TRBJ2-7, with 10 middle bases fitting TRBD1. The CDR3 in this case is CASSRDRGAHEQYF. At the DNA level, the sequence is TGTGCCAGCAGCCGGGACAGGGGAGCCCACGAGCAGTACTTC.